This TCR beta chain was sequenced during a study of blood T cell repertoires in COVID-19. Turning to the study itself: Some COVID-19 samples were acute and others convalescent; all came from the United States, Italy and Spain. T cells, B-cell-depleted T cells, or PBMCs provided the cDNA or gDNA that served as material.

Assay: immunoSEQ multiplex PCR; the TCRdb copy retains only in-frame clones and omits some. The sample yields approximately 250,000 clones, 80% to 90% seen once. Clinical history as reported by participants underpinned cohort assignment. The CDR3 length is 14 residues. Germline V lookup: CDR1 MNHEY, CDR2 SVGEGT. Trimming at V came to 6 bases and at J to 6 bases, leaving 9 bases not matched to a gene. The sequence came from a woman aged 40 to 50 who had been exposed to COVID-19. Sample: PBMCs or T cells enriched from blood (not recorded which). The chain combines TRBV6-2 or TRBV6-3 with TRBJ2-7; 9 bases fit TRBD1. This CDR3 reads CASSPGTGTSEQYV. DNA for the CDR3: TGTGCCAGCAGCCCCGGGACAGGGACGAGCGAGCAGTACGTC.